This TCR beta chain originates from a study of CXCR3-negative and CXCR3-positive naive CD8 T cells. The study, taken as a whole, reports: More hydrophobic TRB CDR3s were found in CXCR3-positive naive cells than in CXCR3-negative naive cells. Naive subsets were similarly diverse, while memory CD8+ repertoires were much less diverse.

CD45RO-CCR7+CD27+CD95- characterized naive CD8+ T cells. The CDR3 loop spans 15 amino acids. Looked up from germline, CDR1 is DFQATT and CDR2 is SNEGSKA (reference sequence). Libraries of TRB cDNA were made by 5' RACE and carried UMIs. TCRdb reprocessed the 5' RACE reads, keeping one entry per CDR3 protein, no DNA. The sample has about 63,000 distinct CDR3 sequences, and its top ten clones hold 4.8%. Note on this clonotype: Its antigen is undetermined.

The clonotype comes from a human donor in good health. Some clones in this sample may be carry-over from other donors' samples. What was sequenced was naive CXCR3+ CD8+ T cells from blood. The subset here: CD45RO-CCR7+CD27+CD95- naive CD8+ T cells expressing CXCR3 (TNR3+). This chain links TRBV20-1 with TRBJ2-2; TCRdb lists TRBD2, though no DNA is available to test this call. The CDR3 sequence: CSAPVAGGYTGELFF.